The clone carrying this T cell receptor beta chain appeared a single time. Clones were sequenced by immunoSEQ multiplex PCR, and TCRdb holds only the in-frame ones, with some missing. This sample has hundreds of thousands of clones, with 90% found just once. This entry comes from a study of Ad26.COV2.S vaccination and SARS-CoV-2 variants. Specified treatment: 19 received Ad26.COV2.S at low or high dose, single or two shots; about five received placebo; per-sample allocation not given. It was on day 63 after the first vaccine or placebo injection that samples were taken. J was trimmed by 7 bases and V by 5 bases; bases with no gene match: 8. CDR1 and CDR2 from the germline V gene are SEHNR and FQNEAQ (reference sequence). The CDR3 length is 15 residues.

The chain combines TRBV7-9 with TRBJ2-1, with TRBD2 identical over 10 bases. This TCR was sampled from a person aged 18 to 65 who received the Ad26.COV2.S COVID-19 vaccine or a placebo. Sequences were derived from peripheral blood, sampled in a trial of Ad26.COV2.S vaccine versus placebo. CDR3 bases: TGTGCCAGCAGCAAAGAGCGGGAGGGTAGAAATGAGCAGTTCTTC. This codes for CASSKEREGRNEQFF.